This T cell receptor (beta chain) was profiled in a study of OX40 agonist ivuxolimab in advanced cancers. Study-wide background: Ivuxolimab, which patients received intravenously every 2 weeks, was dosed at 0.01 to 10 mg/kg. Partial responses were seen in three patients, one with hepatocellular carcinoma and two with cutaneous melanoma. General observations from the study: CD4+ and CD8+ blood T cells expanded clonally by week 6 at 0.1 to 3.0 mg/kg.

Systemic immunosuppression or autoimmune disease history was grounds to exclude patients. The CDR3 extends over 14 amino acids. The germline gives CDR1 SGHDT, CDR2 YYEEEE. V shed 3 bases and J 5 bases; nucleotides not matched to a gene: 5. TCRdb's table, derived via immunoSEQ multiplex PCR, lists solely in-frame clones and lacks some. The repertoire consists of about 26,000 clones, with 75% to 90% occurring once and the leading ten covering 30% to 40%. On this clone: Its antigen is currently unknown.

This receptor was obtained from an adult with an advanced solid tumor such as melanoma, head and neck, liver or kidney cancer. The rearrangement joins TRBV5-6 to TRBJ1-2; 9 bases align to TRBD1. The starting material was CD4+ or CD8+ T cells sorted from blood, obtained in a trial of the OX40 agonist ivuxolimab. The CDR3 DNA reads TGTGCCAGCAGCTCCCTAGGGACAGGGTATGGCTACACCTTC. Translation: CASSSLGTGYGYTF.